The following is a TCR beta chain sequence with its context. Before being chosen for sequencing, patients had shown CD8+CD57+ cell expansion by flow cytometry. Template material for TCR beta VDJ and CDR3 profiling consisted of genomic DNA. TCRdb ran MiXCR on the reads and lists one entry per CDR3 protein. The sample contains nearly 60,000 distinct CDR3 sequences, 55% to 70% of which appear only once. The entry originates in a study of CD8+CD57+ T cells in acquired aplastic anemia. Germline V CDR1 and CDR2: SNHLY, FYNNEI. J was trimmed by 4 bases and V by 1 base; bases with no gene match: 8. The CDR3 spans 16 residues.

The chain carries TRBV2 and TRBJ2-5, with 8 bases identical to TRBD2. Sequencing was carried out using sorted CD4+, CD8+, or CD8+CD57+ T cells (not recorded which) from PBMCs. This TCR derives from a human donor with aplastic anemia. The CDR3 is CASSEGGAGERETQYF. The CDR3 DNA is TGTGCCAGCAGTGAAGGAGGAGCGGGGGAGCGAGAGACCCAGTACTTC.